The rows below give T cell receptor beta chains drawn from one sample of a study of shared clonotypes between healthy human individuals. Data came from immunoSEQ multiplex PCR; TCRdb stores just in-frame clones and leaves some out. The table has approximately 460,000 clones, approximately 80% seen once. Sequenced material: PBMCs. Receptors originate from a woman in her 40s in good health. Some clones in this sample may be carry-over from other donors' samples. The CDR3 runs from the conserved cysteine through the conserved F or W. Fields, in order: J gene, V gene, D gene, clone size, CDR3 DNA, CDR3 protein. A D gene is named only where the DNA matches it firmly. Size tells how often a clone was seen (once, few, many) or the class of an expanded clone, and some rows leave it out.

>TRBJ2-3|TRBV7-2|TRBD1|many
TGTGCCAGCAGCTACGGGACAGCGAGCACAGATACGCAGTATTTT
CASSYGTASTDTQYF
>TRBJ2-5|TRBV5-1|TRBD1|once
TGCGCCAGCAGCTATGCGACAGGGGGAAGGGAGACCCAGTACTTC
CASSYATGGRETQYF
>TRBJ2-3|TRBV11-3|TRBD1|NA
TGTGCCAGCAGCACCCCCCGGGACAGCCCAGATACGCAGTATTTT
CASSTPRDSPDTQYF
>TRBJ2-7|TRBV20-1|NA|NA
TGCAGTGCTAGCGGGAGCTACGAGCAGTACTTC
CSASGSYEQYF
>TRBJ1-1|TRBV28|TRBD1|NA
TGTGCCAGCAGCACGGACAGGGGAGGAGCTTTCTTT
CASSTDRGGAFF
>TRBJ2-7|TRBV13|NA|many
TGTGCCAGCAGCTTAGAGAGGGGTCACGAGCAGTACTTC
CASSLERGHEQYF
>TRBJ1-1|TRBV5-6|TRBD1|NA
TGTGCCAGCAGCTCCAGGGACAGGGGGAGCACTGAAGCTTTCTTT
CASSSRDRGSTEAFF
>TRBJ2-5|TRBV15|NA|NA
TGTGCCACCAGCAGAGATAGGCCTAGCCCCGAGACCCAGTACTTC
CATSRDRPSPETQYF
>TRBJ1-2|TRBV5-5|NA|NA
TGTGCCAGCAGCCCGGACCACTATGGCTACACCTTC
CASSPDHYGYTF
>TRBJ2-7|TRBV29-1|NA|NA
TGCAGCGTCTCGACCCAGGGCGAGCAGTACTTC
CSVSTQGEQYF
>TRBJ2-1|TRBV28|TRBD2|NA
TGTGCCAGCAGTATAGCGGGAATCTACAATGAGCAGTTCTTC
CASSIAGIYNEQFF
>TRBJ2-3|TRBV7-9|TRBD2|NA
TGTGCCAGCAGCTTAACTCTAGCGGGCCCTGGGGATACGCAGTATTTT
CASSLTLAGPGDTQYF
>TRBJ2-5|TRBV6-6|NA|NA
TGTGCCAGCAGTAAGGGGGGAGAGACCCAGTACTTC
CASSKGGETQYF
>TRBJ1-5|TRBV27|NA|few
TGTGCCAGCAGTCCCATCGGGGGAGGACAGCCCCAGCATTTT
CASSPIGGGQPQHF
>TRBJ2-7|TRBV28|TRBD2|NA
TGTGCCAGCAGTTTTGGGAGGGACGAGCAGTACTTC
CASSFGRDEQYF
>TRBJ1-2|TRBV28|NA|NA
TGTGCCAGCAGTTTACTAGGGCCCCAAAACTATGGCTACACCTTC
CASSLLGPQNYGYTF
>TRBJ2-2|TRBV4-1|NA|few
TGCGCCAGCAGCCCCTGGGCGGGGACGAACACCGGGGAGCTGTTTTTT
CASSPWAGTNTGELFF
>TRBJ2-1|TRBV6-5|TRBD2|NA
TGTGCCAGCAGACCCAGAGCGGGAGGGTACAATGAGCAGTTCTTC
CASRPRAGGYNEQFF
>TRBJ2-2|TRBV29-1|NA|NA
TGCAGCGTTGAGGCAGGGGGGGCCGGGGAGCTGTTTTTT
CSVEAGGAGELFF
>TRBJ2-5|TRBV29-1|NA|NA
TGCAGCAGCAGGGGTCGCACAGAAGAGACCCAGTACTTC
CSSRGRTEETQYF
>TRBJ1-4|TRBV5-6|TRBD1|NA
TGTGCCAGCAGCATAACAGGGGGCCCCGTGTTTTTT
CASSITGGPVFF
>TRBJ2-7|TRBV10-3|TRBD2|NA
TGTGCCATCAGTGAGTCGGGGGTAGCGGGAGGGCCTCCCCGCTACGAGCAGTACTTC
CAISESGVAGGPPRYEQYF
>TRBJ2-5|TRBV5-4|NA|NA
TGTGCCAGCAGCTTGGTTTCGGCGGTCCGGGAGACCCAGTACTTC
CASSLVSAVRETQYF
>TRBJ1-1|TRBV14|NA|NA
TGTGCCAGCAGCCAAGAAAGGCTGGACTTTTACACTGAAGCTTTCTTT
CASSQERLDFYTEAFF
>TRBJ2-1|TRBV4-2|TRBD2|few
TGTGCCAGCAGCCAAGAGACTAGCGGTACGACCCCTTACAATGAGCAGTTCTTC
CASSQETSGTTPYNEQFF
>TRBJ2-7|TRBV6-1|NA|once
TGTGCCAGCAGCCAACAGGTTTCGGGGCCCTACGAGCAGTACTTC
CASSQQVSGPYEQYF
>TRBJ2-3|TRBV7-3|NA|NA
TGTGCCAGCAGCTTAAGCAGGGTCACAGATACGCAGTATTTT
CASSLSRVTDTQYF
>TRBJ2-7|TRBV11-2|TRBD2|once
TGTGCCAGCAGCTCACTCATAGCGGGAGCCACCGAGCAGTACTTC
CASSSLIAGATEQYF
>TRBJ2-7|TRBV5-1|NA|NA
TGCGCCAGCAGCTTGGCCGGCGGAGGGTTCTACGAGCAGTACTTC
CASSLAGGGFYEQYF
>TRBJ2-5|TRBV18|NA|NA
TGTGCCAGCTCACCACCGCCGCCCAGCCCTCAGTACTTC
CASSPPPPSPQYF
>TRBJ2-2|TRBV28|TRBD2|NA
TGTGCCAGCAGTAGCGCGGGAGGAGGGGCCGGGGAGCTGTTTTTT
CASSSAGGGAGELFF
>TRBJ2-4|TRBV28|NA|NA
TGTGCCAGCGCCCGGGGCTTCGGTGGGGCCAAAAACATTCAGTACTTC
CASARGFGGAKNIQYF
>TRBJ2-7|TRBV30|NA|NA
TGTGCCTGGAGTAGGGCGGGAACGCGAGAGCAGTACTTC
CAWSRAGTREQYF
>TRBJ2-3|TRBV28|TRBD2|NA
TGTGCCAGCAGAGCGGGAGGGCATGGCACAGATACGCAGTATTTT
CASRAGGHGTDTQYF
>TRBJ2-2|TRBV13|NA|NA
TGTGCCAGCAGCACCAATTCACTAGCCGGCGGGGAGCTGTTTTTT
CASSTNSLAGGELFF
>TRBJ2-2|TRBV18|TRBD2|few
TGTGCCAGCTCACCACCCCGACTAGCGGAGAACACCGGGGAGCTGTTTTTT
CASSPPRLAENTGELFF
>TRBJ1-1|TRBV11-2|NA|NA
TGTGCCAGCAGCTTAGATTTTTCAAGTCGGGGAGCTTTCTTT
CASSLDFSSRGAFF
>TRBJ2-7|TRBV28|NA|NA
TGTGCCAGCAGGTCTACAGGGAACGAGCAGTACTTC
CASRSTGNEQYF
>TRBJ2-2|TRBV7-2|NA|NA
TGTGCCAGCAGCCCTTTGGGGGGGCCCGGGGAGCTGTTTTTT
CASSPLGGPGELFF
>TRBJ2-7|TRBV27|NA|NA
TGTGCCAGCAGCCCACGGTTCAGGGGCTACGAGCAGTACTTC
CASSPRFRGYEQYF
>TRBJ2-1|TRBV10-3|TRBD2|NA
TGTGCCATCAGTGAAAGAGCGGGAGATAGTGAGCAGTTCTTC
CAISERAGDSEQFF
>TRBJ2-5|TRBV7-9|TRBD2|NA
TGTGCCAGCAGCTACGGTATTAGCGGGAGTGGAGAGACCCAGTACTTC
CASSYGISGSGETQYF
>TRBJ2-2|TRBV5-1|NA|NA
TGCGCCAGCAGCTCGGAATCAACCGGGGAGCTGTTTTTT
CASSSESTGELFF
>TRBJ2-1|TRBV5-1|NA|NA
TGCGCCAGCAGCTTGGGAGGGAGCTCCTACAATGAGCAGTTCTTC
CASSLGGSSYNEQFF
>TRBJ1-5|TRBV27|NA|once
TGTGCCAGCAGTTTAAGGGCAGGGCATAGCAATCAGCCCCAGCATTTT
CASSLRAGHSNQPQHF
>TRBJ2-2|TRBV7-2|NA|NA
TGTGCCAGCAGCTTACCAGGGATCAGCACCGGGGAGCTGTTTTTT
CASSLPGISTGELFF